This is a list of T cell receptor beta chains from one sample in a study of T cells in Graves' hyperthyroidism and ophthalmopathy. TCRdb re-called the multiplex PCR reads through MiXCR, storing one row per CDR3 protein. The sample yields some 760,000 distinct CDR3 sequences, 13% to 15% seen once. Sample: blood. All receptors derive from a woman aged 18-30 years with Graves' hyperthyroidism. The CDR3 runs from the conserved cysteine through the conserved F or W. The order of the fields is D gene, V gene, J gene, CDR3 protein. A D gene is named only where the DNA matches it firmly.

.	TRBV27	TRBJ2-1	CASTGLQGNNEQFF
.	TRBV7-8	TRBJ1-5	CASSLEGRTALKTNQPQHF
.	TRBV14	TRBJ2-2	CASSSSSTMSRTGELFF
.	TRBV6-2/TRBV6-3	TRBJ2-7	CASNDHSYEQYF
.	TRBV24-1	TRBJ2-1	CATSKLSEQFF
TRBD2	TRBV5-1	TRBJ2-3	CASSPGGTTTPDTQYF
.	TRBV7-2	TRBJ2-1	CASSLNLGTGEEQFF
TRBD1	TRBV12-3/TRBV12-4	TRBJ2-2	CANETGGDTGELFF
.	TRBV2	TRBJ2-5	CASTLAGQETQYF
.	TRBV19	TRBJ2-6	CASSILGVGSGANVLTF
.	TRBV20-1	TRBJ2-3	CSARPGPGITYTTDTQYF
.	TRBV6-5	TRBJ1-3	CASSYSGESGNTIYF
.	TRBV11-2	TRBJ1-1	CASSPARQARGTEAFF
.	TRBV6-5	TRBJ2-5	CASSYGVFPPEETQYF
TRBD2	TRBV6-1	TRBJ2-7	CASRRGQWERGAYEQYF
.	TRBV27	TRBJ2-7	CASTSGESEQYF
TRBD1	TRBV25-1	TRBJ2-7	CATSAGTGSYEQYF
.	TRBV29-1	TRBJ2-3	CSVVSYGDTQYF
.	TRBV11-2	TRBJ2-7	CASSLGRSGLYEQYF
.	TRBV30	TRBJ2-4	CAWSRGTLAKNIQYF
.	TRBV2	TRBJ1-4	CASSEDIGPNEKLFF
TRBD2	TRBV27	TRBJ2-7	CASSASSGRRYEQYF
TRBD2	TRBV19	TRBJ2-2	CASRKGLADTGELFF
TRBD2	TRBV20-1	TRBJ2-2	CSAPSAGDTGELFF
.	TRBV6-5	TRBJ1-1	CASSYSRESIEAFF